What follows is one TCR beta chain and its context. Its specificity is not known. This sample was included in a study of cytomegalovirus exposure and HLA in healthy donors. The primer mix had 60 Vbeta and 13 Jbeta primers. TCRdb's table, derived via immunoSEQ multiplex PCR, lists solely in-frame clones and lacks some. The sample records around 120,000 clones, 77% being singletons. Trimming removed 6 bases at V and 8 bases at J, with 7 bases between. CDR3 length: 10 amino acids. The germline V gene has CDR1 MNHNS and CDR2 SASEGT. Whereas donors were nominally healthy upon sampling, unrecorded immune exposures were probable. Study conclusions and caveats: According to reports, the classifier identified cytomegalovirus status with high specificity and sensitivity.

The V call is TRBV6-1, the J call TRBJ1-1; weak D call: TRBD1 (5 bases). The sequenced sample was PBMCs. This TCR derives from a human donor in good health. CDR3 in amino acids: CASRSGEAFF. CDR3 DNA: TGTGCCAGCAGGTCAGGGGAAGCTTTCTTT.